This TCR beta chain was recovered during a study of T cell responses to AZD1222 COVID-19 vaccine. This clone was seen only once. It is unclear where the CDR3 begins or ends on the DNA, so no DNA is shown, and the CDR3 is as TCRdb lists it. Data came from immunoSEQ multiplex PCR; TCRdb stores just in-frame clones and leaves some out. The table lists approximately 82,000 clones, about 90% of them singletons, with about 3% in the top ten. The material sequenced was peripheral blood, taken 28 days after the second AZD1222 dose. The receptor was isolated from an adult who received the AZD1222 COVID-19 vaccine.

The CDR3 protein is CASSHPVGPGNTIYF. This chain joins TRBV4-1 and TRBJ1-3. Germline V CDR1 and CDR2: MGHRA, YSYEKL. The CDR3 has 15 residues if both end residues are counted.